This T cell receptor beta chain comes out of a study of OX40 agonist ivuxolimab in advanced cancers. About the study as a whole: Ivuxolimab, which targeted the costimulatory receptor OX40 (CD134), was an agonistic, fully human IgG2 monoclonal antibody. Intravenous ivuxolimab was administered to patients every 2 weeks at six dose levels: 0.01, 0.1, 0.3, 1.5, 3 and 10 mg/kg. Of the roughly 51 patients in dose escalation, some 19 had hepatocellular carcinoma, roughly 15 had melanoma, 9 had renal cell carcinoma and 9 had head and neck cancer. In the dose-escalation cohort, around four fifths of patients were male, and the mean age was around 60 years, with a range of roughly 20 to 80. Patients were allowed to have had prior anti-PD-1, anti-PD-L1 or anti-CTLA-4 therapy, and around 40% of the dose-escalation patients had previously received checkpoint inhibitors. Partial responses were achieved by three dose-escalation patients, of whom one had hepatocellular carcinoma and two had cutaneous melanoma. The purpose of peripheral TCRbeta sequencing was to test whether ivuxolimab changed TCR sequence diversity and led to clonal T-cell expansion. The monotherapy dose-escalation portion (N of about 50 patients) of the phase I ivuxolimab trial is reported in the paper. Here is what the overall study found, with its caveats: Low levels of normalized T-cell clonal expansion were also shown by some nonresponding patients. At doses of 0.1 to 3.0 mg/kg, clonal expansion of both CD4+ and CD8+ T cells in blood was seen between baseline and week 6. Which antigens the clonally expanded peripheral T cells were specific for was not determined. In the 0.1-3.0 mg/kg groups, partial responders were among the patients with the lowest normalized peripheral clonal expansion, particularly in CD8+ T cells. After ivuxolimab, more expanded clones were found on average in CD8+ T cells than in CD4+ T cells.

A remark on this clone: No cognate antigen has been identified for it. One base away there is no much larger clone; base qualities are not given.

The germline V end is reduced by 5 bases and the J end by 5 bases; junction bases left unmatched: 2. Spanning cysteine to phenylalanine, the CDR3 consists of 13 amino acids. Of all the DNA, just the CDR3 is kept, 39 bases in frame from base 1. CDR1 and CDR2 are drawn from the germline V gene: SGHVS, FNYEAQ. The trial excluded patients who had a history of autoimmune disease or who were on systemic immunosuppression. Peripheral blood for TCR sequencing was drawn from every dose cohort at baseline, at cycle 4 day 1 and at cycle 7 day 1. Samples were obtained from an open-label, multicenter, first-in-human phase I dose-escalation trial of ivuxolimab. The trial enrolled adults with locally advanced or metastatic head and neck squamous cell, hepatocellular, melanoma or renal cell carcinoma. Before TCR sequencing, CD4+ and CD8+ T cells were separately sorted from peripheral blood. Genomic DNA was isolated from the sorted cells so that the TCRbeta CDR3 region could be sequenced. The immunoSEQ Assay was used for sequencing of TCRbeta CDR3 regions. TCRdb obtained this table from immuneACCESS and retained in-frame rearrangements with V and J assigned. These tables miss some clones; where compared with another copy, unresolved V genes account for less than half of the shortfall, and the remainder is unexplained. Present in this sample are approximately 30,000 clones, about 80% of which were seen just once. The top ten constitute 12% of the sample.

This sequence was found in an adult with an advanced solid tumor such as melanoma, head and neck, liver or kidney cancer. The sequence is built from TRBV7-6 and TRBJ2-7; 11 nucleotides in the junction match TRBD1. Sequences were derived from CD4+ or CD8+ T cells sorted from blood, sampled in a trial of the OX40 agonist ivuxolimab. Here the CDR3 is given as CASSKDRGHEQYF. The sequence in DNA is TGTGCCAGCAGCAAGGACAGGGGGCACGAGCAGTACTTC.